This passage covers 27 T cell receptor beta chains from one sample sequenced in a study of CD8 T cells in ankylosing spondylitis. No antigen has been assigned to these receptors. Study results and caveats: What seemed typical of ankylosing spondylitis blood was a TCR beta motif built from fewer than ten highly homologous variants.

TCRdb reprocessed the 5' RACE reads with MiXCR, giving one entry per CDR3 protein. In the table there are approximately 540,000 distinct CDR3 sequences, 10% to 15% of which are singletons. The source material was blood, either unsorted or a sorted T cell fraction (not recorded which). These receptors were collected from a male donor with ankylosing spondylitis.

The sample holds a few counts of this clonotype. V is TRBV7-2 and J is TRBJ1-6; no clear D. Trimming took 2 bases from V and 0 from J, leaving 8 bases between them. This CDR3 is 16 amino acids long. The germline CDR1 and CDR2 sequences are SGHTA and FQGNSA. This chain's CDR3 is CASSLNGNSYNSPLHF. In DNA form, the CDR3 reads TGTGCCAGCAGCTTAAATGGGAACTCCTATAATTCACCCCTCCACTTT.

There are many counts of this clonotype. The chain uses TRBV7-8 and TRBJ2-7, with a weak D call TRBD2 (5 bases). This CDR3 comprises 15 residues. The V gene's germline CDR1 is SGHVS and CDR2 FQNEAQ. Trimming shortened V by 0 bases and J by 1 base, and 10 bases separated the two germline ends. The CDR3 sequence: CASSLAGEWSYEQYV. CDR3 nucleotides: TGTGCCAGCAGCTTAGCGGGAGAATGGTCCTACGAGCAGTACGTC.

In this sample, this clonotype turned up once. This rearrangement joins TRBV27 to TRBJ1-1; 8 bases are a match to TRBD1. Germline CDR1 MNHEY, CDR2 SMNVEV (reference sequence). This CDR3 is built from 15 residues. V shed 4 bases and J 0 bases; nucleotides not matched to a gene: 4. CDR3 bases: TGTGCCAGCAGTTCCCGGACAGGGCTGAACACTGAAGCTTTCTTT. Encoded protein: CASSSRTGLNTEAFF.

The table lists this clonotype with a few counts. The rearrangement uses TRBV6-1 and TRBJ1-1; no definite D call. From germline, CDR1 is MNHNS and CDR2 SASEGT. This CDR3 region has 15 residues. The germline V and J ends were trimmed by 2 bases and 4 bases, with 14 bases remaining between them. CDR3 loop: CASSESGGVSTEAFF. The CDR3 DNA reads as TGTGCCAGCAGTGAATCCGGCGGGGTGAGCACTGAAGCTTTCTTT.

This clonotype was counted ten times or more. V usage is TRBV19 and J usage is TRBJ2-7, with D possibly being TRBD1 (6 bases). The CDR3 is 16 amino acids. V lost 0 bases and J lost 5, with 17 bases in between. The V gene's germline CDR1 is LNHDA and CDR2 SQIVND (reference sequence). Written as DNA, the CDR3 is TGTGCCAGTAGTATAGATGGGCGGCAGGGGAACAACGAGCAGTACTTC. Translating gives CASSIDGRQGNNEQYF.

V usage is TRBV7-2 and J usage is TRBJ2-7; D uncertain. The germline V and J ends were trimmed by 11 bases and 1 base, with 12 bases remaining between them. The CDR3 is made up of 12 amino acids. Germline V gene data show CDR1 as SGHTA and CDR2 as FQGNSA. CDR3 residues: CALGQSSYEQYF. CDR3 coding DNA: TGTGCCTTAGGGCAGTCTTCCTACGAGCAGTACTTC.

There are a few counts of this clonotype. The rearrangement links TRBV11-2 to TRBJ2-5; maybe TRBD2 (5 bases). Germline loops: CDR1 SGHAT, CDR2 FQNNGV. The length of the CDR3 is 15 residues. V lost 5 bases and J lost 2, with 15 bases in between. CDR3 DNA: TGTGCCAGCAGCCGCCCCGGGATACTACAAGAGACCCAGTACTTC. Translating gives CASSRPGILQETQYF.

The chain links TRBV12-3 or TRBV12-4 to TRBJ2-7; 9 nucleotides agree with TRBD1. The CDR3 has 16 amino acids. The ends lost 4 bases at V and 6 bases at J; junction bases unmatched: 13. The CDR3 is CASSSKGRDRASEQYF. DNA for the CDR3: TGTGCCAGCAGTTCCAAAGGTAGGGACAGGGCTTCCGAGCAGTACTTC.

This clonotype was counted ten times or more. The rearrangement links TRBV7-2 to TRBJ2-6, with 8 bases fitting TRBD1. CDR1 is SGHTA, CDR2 FQGNSA, per germline. Trimming at V came to 0 bases and at J to 3 bases, leaving 4 bases not matched to a gene. CDR3 length equals 17 residues. The CDR3 coding sequence is TGTGCCAGCAGCTTAGCGGTGACAGGGGTTGGGGCCAACGTCCTGACTTTC. Amino acid sequence: CASSLAVTGVGANVLTF.

This clonotype has a handful of counts. V is TRBV7-2 and J is TRBJ2-5, with D uncertain. CDR1 and CDR2 (germline): SGHTA, FQGNSA. V lost 6 bases and J lost 4, with 9 bases in between. The CDR3 is 12 residues long. CDR3 protein: CASSTNRETQYF. CDR3 coding DNA: TGTGCCAGCAGTACTAACCGAGAGACCCAGTACTTC.

This clonotype was seen only a few times. The chain has TRBV5-1 and TRBJ2-6; no reliable D call. The CDR3 extends over 15 amino acids. V lost 1 base and J 0 bases, leaving 5 bases between the germline ends. Germline lookup yields CDR1 SGHRS and CDR2 YFSETQ. This CDR3 is CASSLKSSGANVLTF. The CDR3 DNA reads TGCGCCAGCAGCTTGAAGTCCTCTGGGGCCAACGTCCTGACTTTC.

Ten or more counts support this clonotype. The chain couples TRBV4-2 to TRBJ1-6; no firm D call. The CDR3 spans 18 residues. The germline V and J ends were trimmed by 0 bases and 4 bases, with 16 bases remaining between them. The germline V gene encodes CDR1 LGHNA and CDR2 YNFKEQ. In DNA form, the CDR3 reads TGTGCCAGCAGCCAAGATGTGCCGGAGAGCACTTATAATTCACCCCTCCACTTT. Its protein is CASSQDVPESTYNSPLHF.

This clonotype was counted only a few times. The chain uses TRBV2 and TRBJ1-6; D not resolved. Germline assignment: CDR1 SNHLY and CDR2 FYNNEI. The V and J ends lost 6 bases and 9 bases respectively, with 9 bases between them. The CDR3 spans 12 residues. The CDR3 sequence: CASREEGSPLHF. DNA of the CDR3: TGTGCCAGCAGAGAGGAGGGTTCACCCCTCCACTTT.

V is TRBV7-7 and J is TRBJ2-1; 11 bases line up with TRBD1. The CDR3 contains 16 residues. Per germline, CDR1 SSHAT and CDR2 FNYEAQ (reference sequence). The J segment lost 8 bases and the V segment lost 6 bases, leaving 12 bases of the junction unmatched. CDR3 protein: CASSHSPGQGVHEQFF. CDR3 sequence (DNA): TGTGCCAGCAGTCATTCCCCGGGACAGGGGGTCCATGAGCAGTTCTTC.

This clonotype was recorded many times. The V call is TRBV4-2, the J call TRBJ1-6; no clear D. There are 15 residues in the CDR3. Looked up from germline, CDR1 is LGHNA and CDR2 is YNFKEQ. V was shortened by 1 base and J by 8 bases, with 12 bases between the two germline ends. The CDR3 DNA is TGTGCCAGCAGCCAAGGAGGGAGAAGAGATTCACCCCTCCACTTT. Its protein is CASSQGGRRDSPLHF.

A few counts support this clonotype. V gene TRBV24-1 combines with J gene TRBJ1-2; 11 bases agree with TRBD1. The germline gives CDR1 KGHDR, CDR2 SFDVKD. This CDR3 has 16 residues. V dropped 3 bases and J dropped 3; count of bases not matched to a gene: 5. The CDR3 DNA follows: TGTGCCACCAGTGATGCCCGGGACAGGGGGTACTATGGCTACACCTTC. Protein: CATSDARDRGYYGYTF.

This clonotype was counted many times. V gene TRBV12-3 or TRBV12-4 combines with J gene TRBJ2-7; possible D gene TRBD1, 5 bases. The CDR3 consists of 16 residues. The ends were cut back, 7 bases at V and 0 bases at J, with 19 bases in the middle. CDR3 residues: CASILSRAQSSYEQYF. Here the CDR3 DNA reads TGTGCCAGCATCCTATCCAGGGCCCAAAGCTCCTACGAGCAGTACTTC.

The chain joins TRBV10-3 to TRBJ2-7, with 11 bases matching TRBD2. After removal of 6 bases from V and 3 bases from J, the junction contained 7 bases not matched to a gene. Per the germline V gene, CDR1 is ENHRY and CDR2 is SYGVKD. The CDR3 loop spans 15 amino acids. The CDR3 nucleotides are TGTGCCATCAGGGAGGGACTAGCGGAATACTACGAGCAGTACTTC. This encodes CAIREGLAEYYEQYF.

This clonotype was recorded a few times. The chain combines TRBV5-1 with TRBJ2-3, with D uncertain. Looked up from germline, CDR1 is SGHRS and CDR2 is YFSETQ. This CDR3 region has 14 residues. Between the trimmed V and J ends, which lost 1 base and 6 bases, there was a span of 12 bases. The CDR3 loop reads CASSLWSPADTQYF. The CDR3 DNA is TGCGCCAGCAGCTTGTGGTCGCCCGCGGATACGCAGTATTTT.

This chain uses TRBV20-1 with TRBJ1-5, with 10 bases aligning to TRBD1. Per germline, CDR1 DFQATT and CDR2 SNEGSKA (reference sequence). The CDR3 is 14 amino acids. V was clipped by 6 bases and J by 9 bases; unmatched bases: 11. The CDR3 nucleotides are TGCAGTGCCACCGGGACAGGGGACATAGGGCCCCAGCATTTT. Translating it yields CSATGTGDIGPQHF.

The chain is built from TRBV3-1 and TRBJ2-1, with TRBD2 identical over 11 bases. Trimming cost V 9 bases and J 11 bases; bases outside gene matches: 9. Germline V CDR1 and CDR2: LGHDT, YNNKEL (reference sequence). The CDR3 consists of 13 residues. CDR3 nucleotide sequence: TGTGCCAGTCATCCTAGCGGGAGGCACCAGCAGTTCTTC. It yields the protein CASHPSGRHQQFF.

The table lists this clonotype with many counts. The chain carries TRBV7-9 and TRBJ1-5; D ambiguous. The CDR3 is 12 amino acids. Germline CDR1 reads SEHNR; CDR2 reads FQNEAQ (reference sequence). The V end was cut by 1 base, the J end by 5 bases, with 3 bases between. The CDR3 loop is CASSLEDQPQHF. The CDR3 DNA is TGTGCCAGCAGCTTAGAGGATCAGCCCCAGCATTTT.

This clonotype has a count of ten or more. This chain joins TRBV20-1 and TRBJ2-5; 7 nucleotides line up with TRBD1. The CDR3 consists of 14 residues. Germline V gene lookup returns CDR1 DFQATT and CDR2 SNEGSKA (reference sequence). V was pared by 0 bases and J by 5 bases, with 6 bases of the junction left unmatched. In nucleotides, the CDR3 is TGCAGTGCTAGAGATCGAGGGGGCGTTGAGACCCAGTACTTC. Protein sequence: CSARDRGGVETQYF.

This clonotype was observed a handful of times. The chain uses TRBV20-1 and TRBJ2-1; the match to TRBD2 covers 8 bases. The J segment lost 5 bases and the V segment lost 2 bases, leaving 5 bases of the junction unmatched. CDR1 DFQATT and CDR2 SNEGSKA come from the germline V gene (reference sequence). CDR3 size: 14 residues. The CDR3 protein is CSARSGSSHNEQFF. CDR3 DNA: TGCAGTGCTAGAAGCGGGAGCAGTCACAATGAGCAGTTCTTC.

This clonotype was seen only a few times. The V and J genes are TRBV12-3 or TRBV12-4 and TRBJ1-2; 11 bases agree with TRBD1. This CDR3 is built from 14 residues. Trimming at V came to 5 bases and at J to 4 bases, leaving 3 bases not matched to a gene. CDR3 amino acids: CASSGQGAFYGYTF. For the CDR3, the DNA is TGTGCCAGCAGTGGACAGGGGGCCTTCTATGGCTACACCTTC.

This clonotype was counted at least ten times. The chain uses TRBV5-5 and TRBJ2-3; 7 bases map to TRBD2. The CDR3 consists of 16 residues. CDR1 is SGHKS and CDR2 is YYEKEE in the germline V gene (reference sequence). With 1 base clipped from V and 5 bases from J, the junction kept 10 bases outside the gene matches. The CDR3 spells CASSLLAGVDGDTQYF. DNA for the CDR3: TGTGCCAGCAGCTTGTTGGCGGGAGTTGATGGAGATACGCAGTATTTT.

There are a few counts of this clonotype. V gene TRBV24-1 combines with J gene TRBJ2-5; 10 bases map to TRBD1. The CDR3 loop spans 15 amino acids. The J segment lost 5 bases and the V segment lost 10 bases, leaving 12 bases of the junction unmatched. Germline V gene lookup returns CDR1 KGHDR and CDR2 SFDVKD. Written as DNA, the CDR3 is TGTGCCACAACACCGGGACAGGGGCTGGGGGAGACCCAGTACTTC. Translation: CATTPGQGLGETQYF.